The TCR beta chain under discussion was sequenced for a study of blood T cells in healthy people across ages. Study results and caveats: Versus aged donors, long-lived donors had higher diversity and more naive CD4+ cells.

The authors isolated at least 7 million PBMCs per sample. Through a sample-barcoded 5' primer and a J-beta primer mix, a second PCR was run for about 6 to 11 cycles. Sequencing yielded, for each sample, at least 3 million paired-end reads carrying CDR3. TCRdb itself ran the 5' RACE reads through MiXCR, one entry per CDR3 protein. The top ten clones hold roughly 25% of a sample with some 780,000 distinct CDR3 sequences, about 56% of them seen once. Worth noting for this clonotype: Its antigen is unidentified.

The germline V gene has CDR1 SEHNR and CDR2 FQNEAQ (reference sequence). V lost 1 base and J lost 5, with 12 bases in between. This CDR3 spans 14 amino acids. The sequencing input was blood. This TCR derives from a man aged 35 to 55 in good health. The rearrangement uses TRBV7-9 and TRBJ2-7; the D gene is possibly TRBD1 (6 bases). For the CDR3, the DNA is TGTGCCAGCAGCTTAGAGGTACAGGGCAACGAGCAGTACTTC. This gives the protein CASSLEVQGNEQYF.